This entry is about one T cell receptor (beta chain). The table lists this clonotype with a few counts. What this receptor recognizes is not known. No much larger clone exists at a distance of one base, and base qualities are not known. Receptor amplification or capture employed RACE. TCRdb names NextSeq 500 as the instrument used. Library preparation attached unique molecular identifiers to individual cDNA molecules for quantitative, reproducible TCR counting. For every blood RNA sample, sequencing covered both the TCR alpha and TCR beta chains. As for how the authors treated the data: A median of about 87,000 TCRs per sample was observed, with a range of about 20,000 to 750,000. V, J and CDR3 annotation of the TCR reads was performed with the Decombinator software suite. To make PS versus PT1 abundance plots, every sample was subsampled to the same number of TCRs (28,000). TCRs were defined as expanded if absent before sensitization and observed at least eight times at the 2-week time point. The public reads were reanalyzed by TCRdb: fastp trimming at Q25, MiXCR alignment, in-frame beta chains only. Merged by CDR3 protein, the rows form single entries marked with the most common genes and DNA. These V and J calls derive from TCRdb rather than the authors' analysis. Across this sample there are about 89,000 distinct CDR3 sequences, with approximately 10% seen only once. In total, the top ten clones hold 2.5% to 4% of the sample.

The sample's time point label, in plain terms: pre-sensitization, week 0. Interpreted using the paper, the treatment or condition label stands for: therapeutic diphenylcyclopropenone sensitization with weekly scalp DPC. Blood at each patch-test visit was drawn before the patch test was applied. Patients were considered eligible if aged 18 to 70, diagnosed with alopecia and deemed suitable for DPC therapy, and patients were excluded if pregnant. Total RNA was extracted from unfractionated whole blood collected in Tempus Blood RNA tubes. These data are taken from a study of human T cells and chemical hapten exposure (dated by TCRdb to about 2021). Concerning the study at large: For sensitization, 2% DPC in acetone was applied to a roughly 2 cm by roughly 2 cm area of upper inner arm skin. Weekly therapeutic DPC doses were additionally applied to the scalp of patients throughout the roughly 22-week study period. Patch testing on the upper back used Finn chambers containing 0.01% DPC, with scoring done after 6 days according to International Contact Dermatitis Research Group standards. Most of the patients in the cohort were female, and the cohort covered alopecia areata with under or over 50% scalp involvement, alopecia totalis and alopecia universalis. Libraries were combined into a pool for sequencing, and differences in TCR yield between samples came mainly from small differences in library volumes within the pool. In alopecia patients, the study followed how the peripheral blood TCR repertoire changed in vivo over primary and secondary sensitization to diphenylcyclopropenone (DPC), a hapten. Patient blood was sampled pre-sensitization (week 0) and at 2, 6 and about 24 weeks after DPC sensitization. Blood for TCR sequencing was provided by twenty-nine alopecia patients at one to four time points (pre-sensitization, 2, 6 and 24 weeks). The full study reports these points: All patients had alopecia, a presumed autoimmune disease, so their immune response might differ from that of healthy individuals. DPC sensitization did not change the number of TCRs with a frequency above 1 in 1000, and there was no evidence of changes in global repertoire structure. Compared with pre-sensitization or healthy control sets, expanded TCRs formed significantly more large CDR3 similarity clusters, which is consistent with antigen-driven responses. Repeated subsampling changed both the strength of the expansion versus patch-test correlation and the threshold at which that correlation became significant. A positive correlation was found between the number of PT1 expanded TCRs and patch test score, with significance reached at thresholds 8, 16 and 32 but not 4.

The sample in question was whole blood, obtained in connection with sensitization to the hapten diphenylcyclopropenone (DPC). This receptor was identified in a woman aged 55-69 years with alopecia areata. Some clones in this sample may be carry-over from other donors' samples.

CDR3 sequence: CSAIMTSTGTDTQYF. The DNA sequence is TGCAGTGCTATTATGACTAGCACCGGCACAGATACGCAGTATTTT. The chain employs TRBV20-1 and TRBJ2-3, and 7 bases in between align with TRBD2. Here V drops 4 bases and J drops 1 base, and the junction holds 8 bases not matched to any gene. Measured from the cysteine to the phenylalanine, the CDR3 is 15 residues long. Only the CDR3 DNA stays, 45 bases, in frame from base 1. Reading the germline V gene (reference sequence) gives CDR1 DFQATT and CDR2 SNEGSKA.